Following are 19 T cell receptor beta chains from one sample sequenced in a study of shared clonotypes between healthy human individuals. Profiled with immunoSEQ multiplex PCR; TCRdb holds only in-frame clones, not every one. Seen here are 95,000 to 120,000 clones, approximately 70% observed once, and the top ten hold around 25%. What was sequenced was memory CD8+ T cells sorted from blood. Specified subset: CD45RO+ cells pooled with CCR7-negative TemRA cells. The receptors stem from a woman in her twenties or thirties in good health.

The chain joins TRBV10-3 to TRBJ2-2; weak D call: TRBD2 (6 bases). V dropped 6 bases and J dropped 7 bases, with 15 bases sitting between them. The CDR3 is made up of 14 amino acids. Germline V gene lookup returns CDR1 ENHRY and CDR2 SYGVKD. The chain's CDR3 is CAIRRDEADGELFF. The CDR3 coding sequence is TGTGCCATCAGGCGGGACGAAGCGGACGGGGAGCTGTTTTTT.

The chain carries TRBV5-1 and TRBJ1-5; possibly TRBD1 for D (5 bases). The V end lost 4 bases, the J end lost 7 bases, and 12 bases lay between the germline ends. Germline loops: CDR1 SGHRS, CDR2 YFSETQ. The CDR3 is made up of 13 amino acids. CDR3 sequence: CASSVGQGQPQHF. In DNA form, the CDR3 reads TGCGCCAGCAGCGTGGGGCAGGGACAGCCCCAGCATTTT.

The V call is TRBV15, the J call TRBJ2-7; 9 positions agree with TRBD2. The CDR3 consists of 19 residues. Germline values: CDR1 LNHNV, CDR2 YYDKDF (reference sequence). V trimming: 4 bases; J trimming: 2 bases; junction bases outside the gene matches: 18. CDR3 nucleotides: TGTGCCACCAGCAAACTCCTCCCGCTGGGCGCGGGAGGGCCCTACGAGCAGTACTTC. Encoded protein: CATSKLLPLGAGGPYEQYF.

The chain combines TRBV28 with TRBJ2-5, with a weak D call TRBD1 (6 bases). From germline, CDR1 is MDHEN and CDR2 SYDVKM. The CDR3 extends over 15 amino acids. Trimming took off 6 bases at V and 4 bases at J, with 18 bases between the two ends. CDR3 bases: TGTGCCAGCAGCCGATATGGGGGCTTAGGAGAGACCCAGTACTTC. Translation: CASSRYGGLGETQYF.

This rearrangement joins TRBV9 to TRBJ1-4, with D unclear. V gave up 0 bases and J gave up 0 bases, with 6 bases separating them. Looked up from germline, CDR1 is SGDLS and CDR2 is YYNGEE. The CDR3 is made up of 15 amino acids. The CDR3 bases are TGTGCCAGCAGCGTAGGCGGCGCAACTAATGAAAAACTGTTTTTT. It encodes CASSVGGATNEKLFF. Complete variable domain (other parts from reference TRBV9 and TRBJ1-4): DSGVTQTPKHLITATGQRVTLRCSPRSGDLSVYWYQQSLDQGLQFLIQYYNGEERAKGNILERFSAQQFPDLHSELNLSSLELGDSALYFCASSVGGATNEKLFFGSGTQLSVL.

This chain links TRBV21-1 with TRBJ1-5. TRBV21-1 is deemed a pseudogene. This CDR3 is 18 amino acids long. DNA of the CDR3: TGTGCCAGCAGCACAGACTTTGACCGGGACCAAGGGAGGGAGCCCCAGCATTTT. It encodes CASSTDFDRDQGREPQHF.

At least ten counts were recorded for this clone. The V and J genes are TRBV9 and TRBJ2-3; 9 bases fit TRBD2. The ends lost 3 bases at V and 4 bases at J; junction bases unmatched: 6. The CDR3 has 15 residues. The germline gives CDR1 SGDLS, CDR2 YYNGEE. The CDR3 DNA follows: TGTGCCAGCAGCGGTAGCGGGAGTTGGCCAGATACGCAGTATTTT. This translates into CASSGSGSWPDTQYF.

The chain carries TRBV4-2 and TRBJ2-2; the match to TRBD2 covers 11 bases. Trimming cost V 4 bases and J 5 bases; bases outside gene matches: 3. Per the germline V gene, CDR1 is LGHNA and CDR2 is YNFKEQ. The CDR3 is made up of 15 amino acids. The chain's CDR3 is CASSPTSGITGELFF. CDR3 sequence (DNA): TGTGCCAGCAGCCCGACTAGCGGGATAACCGGGGAGCTGTTTTTT.

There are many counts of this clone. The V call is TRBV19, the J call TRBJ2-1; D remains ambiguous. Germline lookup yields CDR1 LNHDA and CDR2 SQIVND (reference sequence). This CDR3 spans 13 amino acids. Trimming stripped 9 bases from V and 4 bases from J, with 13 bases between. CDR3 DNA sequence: TGTGCCAGCCGGAACCCGGCTTACAATGAGCAGTTCTTC. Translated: CASRNPAYNEQFF.

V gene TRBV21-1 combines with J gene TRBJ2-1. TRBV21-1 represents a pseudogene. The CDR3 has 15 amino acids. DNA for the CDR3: TGTGCTAAGCAGTGGTACGCAAGCTCCTACAATGAGCAGTTCTTC. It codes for CAKQWYASSYNEQFF.

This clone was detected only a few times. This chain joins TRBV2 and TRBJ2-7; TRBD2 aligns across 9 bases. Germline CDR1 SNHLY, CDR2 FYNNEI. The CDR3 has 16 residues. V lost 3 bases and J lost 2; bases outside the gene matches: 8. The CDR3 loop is CASSDTSGHEPYEQYF. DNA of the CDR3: TGTGCCAGCAGTGATACTAGCGGGCATGAGCCCTACGAGCAGTACTTC.

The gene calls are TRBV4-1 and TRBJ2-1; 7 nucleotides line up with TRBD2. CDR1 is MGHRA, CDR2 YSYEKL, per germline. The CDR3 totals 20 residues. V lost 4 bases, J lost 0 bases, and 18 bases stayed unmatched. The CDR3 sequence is CASSLLLGRVEGVSYNEQFF. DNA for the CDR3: TGCGCCAGCAGCCTTCTCCTAGGGAGGGTAGAAGGTGTCTCCTACAATGAGCAGTTCTTC.

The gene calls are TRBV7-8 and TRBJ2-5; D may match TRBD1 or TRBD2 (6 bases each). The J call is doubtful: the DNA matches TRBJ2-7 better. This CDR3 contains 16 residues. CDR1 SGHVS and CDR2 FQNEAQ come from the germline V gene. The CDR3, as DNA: TGTGCCAGCAGCTCGGGGGCTTCTCGCGGAACCTACGAGCAGTACTTC. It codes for CASSSGASRGTYEQYF.

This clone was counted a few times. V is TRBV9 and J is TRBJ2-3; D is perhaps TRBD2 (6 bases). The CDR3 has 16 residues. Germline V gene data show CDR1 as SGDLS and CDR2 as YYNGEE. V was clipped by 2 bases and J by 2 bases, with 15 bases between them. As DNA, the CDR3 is TGTGCCAGCAGCGTTCCCCGGGACTTTAACACAGATACGCAGTATTTT. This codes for CASSVPRDFNTDTQYF.

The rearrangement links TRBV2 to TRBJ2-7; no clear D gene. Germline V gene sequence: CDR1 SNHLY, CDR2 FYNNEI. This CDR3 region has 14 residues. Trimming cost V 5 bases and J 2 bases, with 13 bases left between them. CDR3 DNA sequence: TGTGCCAGCAGTTACTCCCCGGAGACCTACGAGCAGTACTTC. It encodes CASSYSPETYEQYF.

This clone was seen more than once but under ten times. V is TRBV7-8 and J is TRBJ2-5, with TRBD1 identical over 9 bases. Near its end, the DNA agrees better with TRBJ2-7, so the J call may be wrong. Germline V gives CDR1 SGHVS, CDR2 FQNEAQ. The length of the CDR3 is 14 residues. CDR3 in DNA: TGTGCCAGCAGTCTCACACAGGGGGCTGACGAGCAGTACTTC. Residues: CASSLTQGADEQYF.

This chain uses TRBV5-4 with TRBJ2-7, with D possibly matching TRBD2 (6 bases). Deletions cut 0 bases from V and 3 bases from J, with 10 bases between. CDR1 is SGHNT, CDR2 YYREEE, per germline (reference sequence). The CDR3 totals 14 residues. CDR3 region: CASSLERANYEQYF. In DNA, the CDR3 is TGTGCCAGCAGCTTGGAGCGGGCGAACTACGAGCAGTACTTC.

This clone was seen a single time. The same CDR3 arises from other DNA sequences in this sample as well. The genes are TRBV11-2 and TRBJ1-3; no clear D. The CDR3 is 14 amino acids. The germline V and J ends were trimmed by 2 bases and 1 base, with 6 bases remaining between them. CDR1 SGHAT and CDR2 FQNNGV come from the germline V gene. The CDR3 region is CASSLSGSGNTIYF. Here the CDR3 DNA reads TGTGCCAGCAGCTTATCCGGGTCTGGAAACACCATATATTTT.

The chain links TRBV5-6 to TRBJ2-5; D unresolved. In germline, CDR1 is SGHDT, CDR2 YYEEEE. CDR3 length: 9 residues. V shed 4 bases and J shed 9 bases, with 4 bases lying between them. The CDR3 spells CASSPSQYF. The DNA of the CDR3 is TGTGCCAGCAGCCCTTCCCAGTACTTC.